This TCR beta chain was documented in a study of blood T cells in healthy people across ages. Whole-study findings and limits: Versus aged donors, long-lived donors had higher diversity and more naive CD4+ cells. Getting older went along with TCR beta diversity per million T cells dropping roughly linearly.

This clonotype was observed a few times. Its antigen is unknown. After removal of 4 bases from V and 3 bases from J, the junction contained 9 bases not matched to a gene. Germline CDR1 is SEHNR and CDR2 is FQNEAQ (reference sequence). This CDR3 is 16 amino acids long. The authors ran a second PCR of roughly 6 to 12 cycles using a sample-barcoded 5' primer and a J-beta primer mix. Every cDNA molecule bore a tag from a template-switch adaptor containing 12 random nucleotides. TCRdb re-called the 5' RACE reads with MiXCR, one entry per CDR3 protein. In the table there are around 1,500,000 distinct CDR3 sequences, roughly 27% of which are singletons.

The sequenced sample consisted of blood. This receptor was identified in a woman aged 25 to 39 in good health. V is TRBV7-9 and J is TRBJ2-5, with 9 positions matching TRBD1. In nucleotides, the CDR3 is TGTGCCAGCAGCTGGGGAATTCGGGACAGGGAAGAGACCCAGTACTTC. It translates to CASSWGIRDREETQYF. Complete variable domain (other parts from reference TRBV7-9 and TRBJ2-5): DTGVSQNPRHKITKRGQNVTFRCDPISEHNRLYWYRQTLGQGPEFLTYFQNEAQLEKSRLLSDRFSAERPKGSFSTLEIQRTEQGDSAMYLCASSWGIRDREETQYFGPGTRLLVL.